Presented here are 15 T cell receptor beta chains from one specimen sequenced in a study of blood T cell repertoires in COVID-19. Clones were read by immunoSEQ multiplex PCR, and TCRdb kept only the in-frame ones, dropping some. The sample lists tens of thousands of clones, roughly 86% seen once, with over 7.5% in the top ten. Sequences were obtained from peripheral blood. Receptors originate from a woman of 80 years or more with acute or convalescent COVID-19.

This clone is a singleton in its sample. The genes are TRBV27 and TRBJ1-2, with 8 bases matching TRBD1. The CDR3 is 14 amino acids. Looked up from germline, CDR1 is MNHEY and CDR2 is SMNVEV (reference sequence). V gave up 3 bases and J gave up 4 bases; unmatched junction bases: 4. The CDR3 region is CASSFLGQGYGYTF. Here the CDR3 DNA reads TGTGCCAGCAGTTTTCTAGGACAGGGCTATGGCTACACCTTC.

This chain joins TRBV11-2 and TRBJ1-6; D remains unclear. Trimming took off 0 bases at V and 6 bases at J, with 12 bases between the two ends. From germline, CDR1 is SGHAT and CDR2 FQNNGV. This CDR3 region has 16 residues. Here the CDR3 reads CASSLDRGEANSPLHF. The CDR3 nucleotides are TGTGCCAGCAGCTTAGACCGTGGGGAGGCTAATTCACCCCTCCACTTT. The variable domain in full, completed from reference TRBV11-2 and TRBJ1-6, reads EAGVAQSPRYKIIEKRQSVAFWCNPISGHATLYWYQQILGQGPKLLIQFQNNGVVDDSQLPKDRFSAERLKGVDSTLKIQPAKLEDSAVYLCASSLDRGEANSPLHFGNGTRLTVT.

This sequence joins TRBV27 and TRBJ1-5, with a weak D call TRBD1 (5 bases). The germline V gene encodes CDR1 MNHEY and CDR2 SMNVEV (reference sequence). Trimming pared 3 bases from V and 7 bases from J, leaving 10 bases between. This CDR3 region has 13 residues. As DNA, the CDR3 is TGTGCCAGCAGTTTCGCAGGGTGGCAGCCCCAGCATTTT. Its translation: CASSFAGWQPQHF.

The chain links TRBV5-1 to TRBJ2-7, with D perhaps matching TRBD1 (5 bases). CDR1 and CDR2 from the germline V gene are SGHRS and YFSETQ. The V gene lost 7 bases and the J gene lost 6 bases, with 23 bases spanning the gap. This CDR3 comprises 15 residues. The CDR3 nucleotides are TGCGCCAGCCGGGCCGACACAGGATGGGTGGGCGAGCAGTACTTC. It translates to CASRADTGWVGEQYF.

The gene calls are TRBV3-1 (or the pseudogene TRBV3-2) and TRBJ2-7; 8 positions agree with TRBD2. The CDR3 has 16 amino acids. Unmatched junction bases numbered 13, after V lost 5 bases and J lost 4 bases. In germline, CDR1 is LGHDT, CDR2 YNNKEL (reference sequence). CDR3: CASSFRAGGGGYEQYF. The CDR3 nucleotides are TGTGCCAGCAGCTTTCGGGCCGGGGGGGGCGGATACGAGCAGTACTTC.

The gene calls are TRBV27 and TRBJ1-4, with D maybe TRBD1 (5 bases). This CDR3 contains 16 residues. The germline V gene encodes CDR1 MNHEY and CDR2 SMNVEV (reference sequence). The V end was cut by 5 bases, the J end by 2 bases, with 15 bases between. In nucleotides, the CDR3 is TGTGCCAGCAGTCTCCTCCCAGGGTTCACTAATGAAAAACTGTTTTTT. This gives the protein CASSLLPGFTNEKLFF.

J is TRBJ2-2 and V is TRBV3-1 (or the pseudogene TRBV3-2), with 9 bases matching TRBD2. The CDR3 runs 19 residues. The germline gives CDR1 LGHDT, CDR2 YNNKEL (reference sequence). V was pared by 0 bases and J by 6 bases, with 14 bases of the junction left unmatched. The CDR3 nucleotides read TGTGCCAGCAGCCAAGAGGGCGGGAGGGCCAACATTAGGCCCGGGGAGCTGTTTTTT. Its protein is CASSQEGGRANIRPGELFF.

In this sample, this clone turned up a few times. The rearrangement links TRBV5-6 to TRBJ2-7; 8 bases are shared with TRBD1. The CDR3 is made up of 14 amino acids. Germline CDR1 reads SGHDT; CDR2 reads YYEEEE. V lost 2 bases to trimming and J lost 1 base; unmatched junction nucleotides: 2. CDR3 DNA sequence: TGTGCCAGCAGCTTTTGGGACAGGTCCTACGAGCAGTACTTC. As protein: CASSFWDRSYEQYF.

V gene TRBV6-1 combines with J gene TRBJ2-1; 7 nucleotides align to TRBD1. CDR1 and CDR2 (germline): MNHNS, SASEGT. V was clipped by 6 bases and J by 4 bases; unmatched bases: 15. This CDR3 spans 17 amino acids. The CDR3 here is CASSERGWGQPYNEQFF. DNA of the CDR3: TGTGCCAGCAGCGAAAGGGGTTGGGGACAGCCATACAATGAGCAGTTCTTC.

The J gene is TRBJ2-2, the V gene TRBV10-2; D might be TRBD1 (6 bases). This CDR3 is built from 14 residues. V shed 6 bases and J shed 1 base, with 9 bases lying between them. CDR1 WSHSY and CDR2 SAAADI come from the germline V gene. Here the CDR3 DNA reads TGCGCCAGCAGAGGACAGAAGAACACCGGGGAGCTGTTTTTT. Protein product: CASRGQKNTGELFF.

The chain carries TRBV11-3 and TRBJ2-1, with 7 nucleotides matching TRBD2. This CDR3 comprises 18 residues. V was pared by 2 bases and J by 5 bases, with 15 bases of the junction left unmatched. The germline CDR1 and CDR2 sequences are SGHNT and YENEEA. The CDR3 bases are TGTGCCAGCAGCTTAAGGTTCGGCCTAGCGGAGGGGAACAATGAGCAGTTCTTC. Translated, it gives CASSLRFGLAEGNNEQFF.

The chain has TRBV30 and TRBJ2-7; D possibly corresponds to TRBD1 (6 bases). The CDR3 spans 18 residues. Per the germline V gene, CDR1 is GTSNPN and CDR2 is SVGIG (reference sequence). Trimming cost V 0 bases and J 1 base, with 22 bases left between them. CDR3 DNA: TGTGCCTGGAGTGTAGTACCGCAGGGGAGAACAAAGTCCTACGAGCAGTACTTC. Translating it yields CAWSVVPQGRTKSYEQYF.

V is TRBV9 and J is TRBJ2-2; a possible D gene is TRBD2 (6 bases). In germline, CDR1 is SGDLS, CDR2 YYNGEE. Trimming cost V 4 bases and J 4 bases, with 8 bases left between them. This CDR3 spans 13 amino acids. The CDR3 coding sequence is TGTGCCAGCAGCTGGAGGGGCACCGGGGAGCTGTTTTTT. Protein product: CASSWRGTGELFF.

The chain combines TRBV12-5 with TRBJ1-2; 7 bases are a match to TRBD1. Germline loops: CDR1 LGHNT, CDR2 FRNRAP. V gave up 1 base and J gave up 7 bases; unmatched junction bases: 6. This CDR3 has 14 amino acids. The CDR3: CASGLGRQGGGYTF. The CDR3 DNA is TGTGCTAGTGGTTTGGGTCGACAGGGAGGTGGCTACACCTTC.

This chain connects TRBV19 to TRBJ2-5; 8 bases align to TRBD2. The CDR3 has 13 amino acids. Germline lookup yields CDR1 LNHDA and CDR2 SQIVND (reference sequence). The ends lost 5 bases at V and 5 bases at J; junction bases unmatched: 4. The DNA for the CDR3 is TGTGCCAGTAGTCCGACTAGCGTGGAGACCCAGTACTTC. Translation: CASSPTSVETQYF.